This TCR beta chain was obtained from a study of cytomegalovirus exposure and HLA in healthy donors. Study information: Inside one of the first data releases sat 80 million to 95 million unique TCRs taken from HLA-typed donors.

Between the trimmed V and J ends, which lost 6 bases and 5 bases, there was a span of 10 bases. The CDR3 contains 13 residues. The germline V gene has CDR1 SEHNR and CDR2 FQNEAQ (reference sequence). A remark on this clone: As yet, its antigen is unknown.

With 60 Vbeta and 13 Jbeta primers, the PCR was carried out. Profiling relied on immunoSEQ multiplex PCR, and the TCRdb table lists in-frame clones only, not all of them. The data contain under 150,000 clones, over 70% of them singletons. Study-level points and caveats: A later look showed TCR association rates differing by HLA locus, highest for DRB1 and lowest for HLA-C. Indistinguishable V segments, including TRBV6-2 and TRBV6-3, were excluded.

This sequence was found in a man aged 18 to 30 in good health and CMV-seronegative. The J gene is TRBJ2-2, the V gene TRBV7-9, with D perhaps TRBD1 (5 bases). Sequencing was carried out using PBMCs. The CDR3 DNA is TGTGCCAGCAGAGGACAAGCGACCGGGGAGCTGTTTTTT. This encodes CASRGQATGELFF.